This passage covers 17 T cell receptor beta chains from one sample sequenced in a study of shared T cell receptors in the human thymus. Some clones are missing from TCRdb's copy, which holds only in-frame ones; the method was immunoSEQ multiplex PCR. The repertoire holds hundreds of thousands of clones, approximately 95% seen once, with approximately 0.02% in the top ten. Sequencing used thymocytes. Receptors were obtained from a human donor.

The chain carries TRBV7-8 and TRBJ2-1; D possibly matches TRBD1 or TRBD2 (5 bases each). The ends were cut back, 7 bases at V and 9 bases at J, with 13 bases in the middle. CDR1 and CDR2 (germline): SGHVS, FQNEAQ. The CDR3 spans 12 residues. CDR3 amino acids: CASIQRGFEQFF. The CDR3 coding sequence is TGTGCCAGCATCCAGAGGGGTTTTGAGCAGTTCTTC.

The chain recombines TRBV7-9 with TRBJ2-5, with 10 bases identical to TRBD2. The V and J ends lost 7 bases and 5 bases, in that order; junction bases with no gene match: 16. Germline loops: CDR1 SEHNR, CDR2 FQNEAQ (reference sequence). The CDR3 has 17 residues. This CDR3 reads CASTISRGAGGRETQYF. CDR3 bases: TGTGCCAGCACCATATCCCGGGGAGCGGGAGGGCGTGAGACCCAGTACTTC.

This clone appeared once. V usage is TRBV6-6 and J usage is TRBJ2-1; D unclear. Per germline, CDR1 MNHNY and CDR2 SVGAGI (reference sequence). V lost 2 bases to trimming and J lost 6 bases, with 14 bases between them. The CDR3 runs 15 residues. CDR3 sequence: CASSYPVRFSNEQFF. CDR3 nucleotide sequence: TGTGCCAGCAGTTACCCGGTCCGCTTTTCCAATGAGCAGTTCTTC.

The rearrangement joins TRBV25-1 to TRBJ1-1, with 9 bases aligning to TRBD1. CDR3 length equals 14 residues. V dropped 4 bases and J dropped 3; count of bases not matched to a gene: 3. Germline V gene sequence: CDR1 MGHDK, CDR2 SYGVNS. The CDR3 region is CASSGTGEDTEAFF. Written as DNA, the CDR3 is TGTGCCAGCAGTGGGACAGGGGAAGACACTGAAGCTTTCTTT.

This chain joins TRBV15 and TRBJ2-3; no firm D call. V lost 0 bases, J lost 1 base, and 14 bases lay in between. The length of the CDR3 is 17 residues. Germline lookup yields CDR1 LNHNV and CDR2 YYDKDF (reference sequence). In DNA, the CDR3 is TGTGCCACCAGCAGAGATGTAGCCCGTGAAGGCACAGATACGCAGTATTTT. Its translation: CATSRDVAREGTDTQYF.

This clone was seen a handful of times. J is TRBJ2-7 and V is TRBV6-1; 11 bases align to TRBD2. CDR3 size: 20 residues. CDR1 and CDR2 (germline): MNHNS, SASEGT. Trimming at V came to 2 bases and at J to 2 bases, leaving 17 bases not matched to a gene. CDR3 region: CASSEIILVTSGNRAYEQYF. CDR3 DNA sequence: TGTGCCAGCAGTGAAATCATTCTGGTGACTAGCGGGAATAGGGCCTACGAGCAGTACTTC.

V usage is TRBV28 and J usage is TRBJ2-3, with D perhaps TRBD1 (5 bases). The CDR3 has 17 amino acids. The V end was cut by 3 bases, the J end by 6 bases, with 22 bases between. CDR1 MDHEN and CDR2 SYDVKM come from the germline V gene. The CDR3 DNA is TGTGCCAGCAGTTTCTCAGGTGCAGGGATGGAGTCGGATACGCAGTATTTT. Translation gives CASSFSGAGMESDTQYF.

This rearrangement joins TRBV6-1 to TRBJ2-1, with 9 bases that match TRBD2. The CDR3 is 15 amino acids. Germline V CDR1 and CDR2: MNHNS, SASEGT. J gave up 2 bases and V 10 bases, and 9 bases lay outside the gene matches. Here the CDR3 reads CATLLAGYPYNEQFF. CDR3 nucleotides: TGTGCCACCCTACTAGCGGGCTACCCCTACAATGAGCAGTTCTTC.

The chain employs TRBV7-9 and TRBJ1-4; maybe TRBD1 (5 bases). Germline V gene data show CDR1 as SEHNR and CDR2 as FQNEAQ (reference sequence). V gave up 0 bases and J gave up 2 bases, with 10 bases separating them. The CDR3 spans 16 residues. The CDR3 sequence: CASSLAGEATNEKLFF. The CDR3 nucleotides read TGTGCCAGCAGCTTAGCAGGGGAGGCGACTAATGAAAAACTGTTTTTT.

The rearrangement uses TRBV28 and TRBJ2-7, with TRBD1 matching 9 bases. Germline CDR1 MDHEN, CDR2 SYDVKM. The V and J ends lost 2 bases and 2 bases, in that order; junction bases with no gene match: 7. The CDR3 covers 16 residues. The CDR3 DNA follows: TGTGCCAGCAGTTTACCGGGACAGGGAGGGGCCTACGAGCAGTACTTC. Its translation is CASSLPGQGGAYEQYF.

This chain uses TRBV27 with TRBJ1-1; possible D gene TRBD1, 6 bases. CDR3 length equals 15 residues. Trimming stripped 8 bases from V and 1 base from J, with 17 bases between. Germline-derived CDR1 and CDR2 are MNHEY and SMNVEV (reference sequence). The CDR3 DNA is TGTGCCAGCCAGTTCCGCGGGGGGCCGAACACTGAAGCTTTCTTT. As protein: CASQFRGGPNTEAFF.

CDR3 DNA sequence: TGTGCCAGCAGTTCCACACCGGGACAGGGGGAAGAGACCCAGTACTTC. As protein: CASSSTPGQGEETQYF. The chain is built from TRBV28 and TRBJ2-5; 11 bases map to TRBD1. Trimming took 4 bases from V and 3 from J; bases not matched to a gene: 7. Germline V gene sequence: CDR1 MDHEN, CDR2 SYDVKM. This CDR3 comprises 16 residues.

The chain combines TRBV5-5 with TRBJ2-7, with 7 bases aligning to TRBD1. Germline V gene data show CDR1 as SGHKS and CDR2 as YYEKEE (reference sequence). Trimming removed 5 bases from V and 0 bases from J; junction bases left unmatched: 8. The CDR3 is 15 residues long. CDR3: CASSFNRDSSYEQYF. CDR3 DNA: TGTGCCAGCAGTTTTAACCGGGACAGCTCCTACGAGCAGTACTTC.

The V call is TRBV14, the J call TRBJ1-2; D might be TRBD1 (5 bases). V gave up 0 bases and J gave up 1 base, with 15 bases separating them. The CDR3 length is 17 residues. Germline V lookup: CDR1 SGHDN, CDR2 FVKESK. This chain's CDR3 is CASSQDRGRAFNYGYTF. CDR3 DNA: TGTGCCAGCAGCCAAGATCGGGGCAGGGCCTTTAACTATGGCTACACCTTC.

The chain combines TRBV27 with TRBJ1-5, with D possibly matching TRBD1 (5 bases). In germline, CDR1 is MNHEY, CDR2 SMNVEV (reference sequence). The ends were cut back, 2 bases at V and 2 bases at J, with 10 bases in the middle. The CDR3 runs to 15 residues. For the CDR3, the DNA is TGTGCCAGCAGTTTAGCGTCAGGGCGCAATCAGCCCCAGCATTTT. It codes for CASSLASGRNQPQHF.

The chain uses TRBV6-1 and TRBJ2-2; D is ambiguous. V lost 4 bases to trimming and J lost 8 bases, with 5 bases between them. Germline CDR1 is MNHNS and CDR2 is SASEGT. This CDR3 contains 11 residues. CDR3 region: CASSGEGELFF. CDR3 DNA: TGTGCCAGCAGTGGAGAGGGGGAGCTGTTTTTT.

This rearrangement joins TRBV5-4 to TRBJ2-3; weak D call: TRBD2 (6 bases). The CDR3 has 17 amino acids. Germline CDR1 SGHNT, CDR2 YYREEE (reference sequence). Between the trimmed V and J ends, which lost 0 bases and 7 bases, there was a span of 21 bases. The DNA for the CDR3 is TGTGCCAGCAGCTTGGTATACGAGCGGGTGGGTTGGAATACGCAGTATTTT. It specifies CASSLVYERVGWNTQYF.